This T cell receptor (beta chain) was sequenced for a study of long-term antiretroviral therapy in people with HIV. Points from the study as a whole: Repertoire dominance by clones expanded before ART was seen at all time points. Information pertaining to ART adherence, viral resistance or therapeutic modifications was not obtained. Diversity measured after ART increased yet remained under transplant donor controls.

Germline V gene data show CDR1 as ENHRY and CDR2 as SYGVKD. V gave up 10 bases and J gave up 7 bases; unmatched junction bases: 16. This CDR3 is built from 14 residues. Comment on this clone: What it recognizes is unknown.

immunoSEQ v3.0 was run at survey level. Data came from immunoSEQ multiplex PCR; TCRdb stores just in-frame clones and leaves some out. This table holds tens of thousands of clones, about 87% found once. This receptor was obtained from a man aged 50-59 years with HIV. The material sequenced was unsorted PBMCs, taken 3.2 years before starting antiretroviral therapy. V gene TRBV10-3 combines with J gene TRBJ2-7; 7 nucleotides agree with TRBD2. This CDR3 reads CATRRGESGREQYF. The CDR3 bases are TGTGCCACCCGCCGGGGGGAGTCGGGTCGAGAGCAGTACTTC.